This T cell receptor (beta chain) appears in the sequencing data of a study of T-cell memory formation after mild COVID-19. The study's findings and limits: Contracting clones from day 15 to 85 had balanced CD4/CD8; later expanders favoured CD4+.

TCRdb re-called the 5' RACE reads with MiXCR, one entry per CDR3 protein. The table records roughly 400,000 distinct CDR3 sequences, over 15% of them present only once. This clonotype was seen only a few times. Antigen specificity is unknown. In germline, CDR1 is MGHDK, CDR2 SYGVNS. V lost 3 bases and J 6 bases, leaving 12 bases between the germline ends. The CDR3 consists of 13 residues. The source material was PBMCs or a T cell subset sorted from them (not recorded which). The clonotype originates from a young man who had mild COVID-19 (a few samples of this study predate the infection). Cell type and time point are not known. The gene calls are TRBV25-1 and TRBJ2-7, with D unclear. The CDR3 DNA reads TGTGCCAGCAGTGATCCGGTCCTGGGCGAGCAGTACTTC. Residues: CASSDPVLGEQYF.